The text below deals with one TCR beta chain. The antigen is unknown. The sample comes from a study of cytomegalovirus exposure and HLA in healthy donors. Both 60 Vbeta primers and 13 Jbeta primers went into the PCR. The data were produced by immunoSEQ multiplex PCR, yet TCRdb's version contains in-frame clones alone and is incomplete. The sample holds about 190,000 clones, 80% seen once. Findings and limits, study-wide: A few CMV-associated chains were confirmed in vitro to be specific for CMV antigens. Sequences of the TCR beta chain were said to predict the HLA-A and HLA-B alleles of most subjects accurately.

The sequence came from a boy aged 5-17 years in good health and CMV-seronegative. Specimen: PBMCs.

In DNA form, the CDR3 reads TGTGCCAGCAGCCCGACAGGGCCCTACGAGCAGTACTTC. It is translated as CASSPTGPYEQYF. This rearrangement joins TRBV7-9 to TRBJ2-7; 7 bases fit TRBD1. The CDR3 is made up of 13 amino acids. CDR1 and CDR2 (germline): SEHNR, FQNEAQ (reference sequence). Germline trimming cut 5 bases from V and 2 bases from J; bases unmatched to any gene: 3.